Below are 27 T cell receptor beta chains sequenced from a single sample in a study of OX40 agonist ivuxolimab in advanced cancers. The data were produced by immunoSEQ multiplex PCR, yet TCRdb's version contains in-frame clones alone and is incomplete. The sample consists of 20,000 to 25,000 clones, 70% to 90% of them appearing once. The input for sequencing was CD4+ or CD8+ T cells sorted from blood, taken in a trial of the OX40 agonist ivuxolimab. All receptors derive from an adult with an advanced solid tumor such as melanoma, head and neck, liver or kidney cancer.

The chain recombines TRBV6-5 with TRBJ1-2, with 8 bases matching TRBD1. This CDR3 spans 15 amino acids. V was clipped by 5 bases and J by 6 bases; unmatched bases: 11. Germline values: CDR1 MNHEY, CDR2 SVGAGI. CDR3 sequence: CASSNTFGDRHGYTF. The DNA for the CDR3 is TGTGCCAGCAGTAATACCTTCGGGGACAGGCATGGCTACACCTTC.

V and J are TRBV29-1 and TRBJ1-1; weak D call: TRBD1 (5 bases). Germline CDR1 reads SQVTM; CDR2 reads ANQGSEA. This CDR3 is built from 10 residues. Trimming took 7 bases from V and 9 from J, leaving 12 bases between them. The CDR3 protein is CSARDGKAFF. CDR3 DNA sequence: TGCAGCGCGAGGGACGGTAAAGCTTTCTTT.

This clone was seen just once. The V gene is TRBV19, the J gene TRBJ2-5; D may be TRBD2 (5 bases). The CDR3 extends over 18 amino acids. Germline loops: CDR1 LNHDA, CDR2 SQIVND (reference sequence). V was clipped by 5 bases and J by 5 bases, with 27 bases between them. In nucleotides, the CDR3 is TGTGCCAGTAGTCAGCACTGGACGGAGGTGGGAGATGGCGAGACCCAGTACTTC. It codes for CASSQHWTEVGDGETQYF.

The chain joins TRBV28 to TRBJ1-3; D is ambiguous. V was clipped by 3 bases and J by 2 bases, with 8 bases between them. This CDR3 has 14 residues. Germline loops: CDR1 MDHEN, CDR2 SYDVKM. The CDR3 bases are TGTGCCAGCAGTTTGGGAGTCGCTGGAAACACCATATATTTT. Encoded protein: CASSLGVAGNTIYF.

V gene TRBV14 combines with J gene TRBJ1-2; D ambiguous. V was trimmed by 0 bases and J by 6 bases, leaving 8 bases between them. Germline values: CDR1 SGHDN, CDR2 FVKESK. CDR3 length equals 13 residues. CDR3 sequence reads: CASSQDFPDGYTF. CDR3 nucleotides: TGTGCCAGCAGCCAAGATTTCCCAGATGGCTACACCTTC.

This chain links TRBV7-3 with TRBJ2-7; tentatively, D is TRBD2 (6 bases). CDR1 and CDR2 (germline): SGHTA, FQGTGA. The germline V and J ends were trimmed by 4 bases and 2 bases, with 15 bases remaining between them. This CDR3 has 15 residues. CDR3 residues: CASSSGLRSPYEQYF. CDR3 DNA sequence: TGTGCCAGCAGCTCGGGACTCCGCAGCCCCTACGAGCAGTACTTC.

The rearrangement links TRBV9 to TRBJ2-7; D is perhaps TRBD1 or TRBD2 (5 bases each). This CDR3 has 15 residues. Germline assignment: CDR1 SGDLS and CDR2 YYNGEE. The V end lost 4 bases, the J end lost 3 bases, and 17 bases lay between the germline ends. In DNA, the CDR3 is TGTGCCAGCAGCCAAGAGGGGACCGATATCTACGAGCAGTACTTC. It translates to CASSQEGTDIYEQYF.

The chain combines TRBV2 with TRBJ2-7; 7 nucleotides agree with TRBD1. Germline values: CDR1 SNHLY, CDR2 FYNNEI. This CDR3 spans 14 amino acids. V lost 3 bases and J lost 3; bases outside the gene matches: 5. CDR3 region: CASSDTGVFYEQYF. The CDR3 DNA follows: TGTGCCAGCAGTGATACAGGGGTATTCTACGAGCAGTACTTC.

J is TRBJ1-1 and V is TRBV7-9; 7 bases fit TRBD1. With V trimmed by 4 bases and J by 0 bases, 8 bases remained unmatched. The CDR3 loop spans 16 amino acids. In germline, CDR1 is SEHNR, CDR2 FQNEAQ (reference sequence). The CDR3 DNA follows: TGTGCCAGCAGCTCCGACAGGGCCGTGATGAACACTGAAGCTTTCTTT. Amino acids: CASSSDRAVMNTEAFF.

The CDR3 DNA reads TGTGCCAGCAGCTTAGGGCCAGCGGGGGGGCCCGGGGCCAACGTCCTGACTTTC. Protein: CASSLGPAGGPGANVLTF. J is TRBJ2-6 and V is TRBV11-2, with TRBD2 matching 10 bases. The CDR3 runs 18 residues. V was clipped by 1 base and J by 4 bases; unmatched bases: 7. From germline, CDR1 is SGHAT and CDR2 FQNNGV.

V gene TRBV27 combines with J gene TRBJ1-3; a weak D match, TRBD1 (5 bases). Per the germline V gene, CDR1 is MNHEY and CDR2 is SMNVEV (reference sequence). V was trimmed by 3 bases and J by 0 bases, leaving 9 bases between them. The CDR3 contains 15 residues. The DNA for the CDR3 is TGTGCCAGCAGTTTGGCTGGGGGCTCTGGAAACACCATATATTTT. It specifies CASSLAGGSGNTIYF.

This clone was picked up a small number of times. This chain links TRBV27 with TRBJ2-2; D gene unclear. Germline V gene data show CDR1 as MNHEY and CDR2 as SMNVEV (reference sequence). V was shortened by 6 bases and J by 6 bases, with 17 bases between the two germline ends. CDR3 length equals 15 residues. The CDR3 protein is CASSLEGIGPGELFF. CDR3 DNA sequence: TGTGCCAGCAGCCTAGAAGGCATCGGCCCCGGGGAGCTGTTTTTT.

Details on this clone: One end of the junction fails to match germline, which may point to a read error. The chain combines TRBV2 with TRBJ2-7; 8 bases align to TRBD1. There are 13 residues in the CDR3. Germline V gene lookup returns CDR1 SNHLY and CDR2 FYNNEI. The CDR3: CASGDRGSYEQYF. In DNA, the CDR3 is TGTGCCAGCGGTGACAGGGGATCCTACGAGCAGTACTTC.

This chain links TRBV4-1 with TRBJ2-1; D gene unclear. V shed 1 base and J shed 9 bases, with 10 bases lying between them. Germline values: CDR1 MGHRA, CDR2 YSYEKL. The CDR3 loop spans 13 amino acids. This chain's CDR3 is CASSQVDGREQFF. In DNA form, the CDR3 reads TGCGCCAGCAGCCAAGTAGACGGGCGTGAGCAGTTCTTC.

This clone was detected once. The CDR3 region has the DNA TGTGCCAGCAGCTTTAGCAACGGGGGAGATACGCAGTATTTT. Protein product: CASSFSNGGDTQYF. This rearrangement joins TRBV7-9 to TRBJ2-3, with D tentatively TRBD2 (6 bases). Trimming pared 3 bases from V and 5 bases from J, leaving 12 bases between. The CDR3 spans 14 residues. CDR1 and CDR2 (germline): SEHNR, FQNEAQ (reference sequence).

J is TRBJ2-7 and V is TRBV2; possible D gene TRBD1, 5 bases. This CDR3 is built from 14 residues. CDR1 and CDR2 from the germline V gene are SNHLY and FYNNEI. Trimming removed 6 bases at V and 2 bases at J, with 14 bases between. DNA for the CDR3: TGTGCCAGCAGATCGAGACAGAACACCTACGAGCAGTACTTC. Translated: CASRSRQNTYEQYF.

The CDR3 sequence: CASSSAGARSSYNEQFF. The DNA for the CDR3 is TGTGCCAGCAGCTCCGCGGGGGCCCGAAGCTCCTACAATGAGCAGTTCTTC. The chain uses TRBV11-3 and TRBJ2-1; a possible D gene is TRBD2 (7 bases). Germline CDR1 and CDR2: SGHNT and YENEEA. This CDR3 has 17 amino acids. Trimming removed 4 bases from V and 0 bases from J, with 16 bases in between.

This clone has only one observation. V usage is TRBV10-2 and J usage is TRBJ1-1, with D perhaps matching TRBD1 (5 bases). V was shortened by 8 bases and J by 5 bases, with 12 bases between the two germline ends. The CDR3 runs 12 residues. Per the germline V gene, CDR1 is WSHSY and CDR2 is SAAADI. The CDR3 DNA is TGCGCCAGCGTGGGGGGAACAACTGAAGCTTTCTTT. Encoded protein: CASVGGTTEAFF.

CDR3 amino acids: CASSLSPSNQPQHF. CDR3 nucleotides: TGTGCCAGCAGTTTATCCCCGAGCAATCAGCCCCAGCATTTT. The chain links TRBV27 to TRBJ1-5; no clear D. This CDR3 has 14 amino acids. Germline V gives CDR1 MNHEY, CDR2 SMNVEV (reference sequence). V was clipped by 0 bases and J by 1 base, with 4 bases between them.

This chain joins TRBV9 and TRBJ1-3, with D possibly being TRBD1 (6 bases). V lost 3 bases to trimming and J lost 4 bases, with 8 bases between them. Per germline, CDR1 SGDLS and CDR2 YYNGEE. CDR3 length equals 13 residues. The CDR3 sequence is CASSGTDGNTIYF. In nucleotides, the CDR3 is TGTGCCAGCAGCGGGACAGACGGAAACACCATATATTTT.

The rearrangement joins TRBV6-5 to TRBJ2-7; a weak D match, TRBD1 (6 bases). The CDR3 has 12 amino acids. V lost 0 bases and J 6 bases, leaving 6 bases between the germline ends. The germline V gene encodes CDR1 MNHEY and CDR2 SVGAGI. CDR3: CASSYSRGEQYF. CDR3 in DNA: TGTGCCAGCAGTTACTCCAGGGGCGAGCAGTACTTC.

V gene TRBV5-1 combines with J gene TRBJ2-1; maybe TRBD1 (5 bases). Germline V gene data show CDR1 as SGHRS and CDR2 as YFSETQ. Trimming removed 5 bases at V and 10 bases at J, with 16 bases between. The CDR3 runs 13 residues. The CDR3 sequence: CASSSGPDREQFF. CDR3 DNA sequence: TGCGCCAGCAGTTCAGGGCCAGACAGAGAGCAGTTCTTC.

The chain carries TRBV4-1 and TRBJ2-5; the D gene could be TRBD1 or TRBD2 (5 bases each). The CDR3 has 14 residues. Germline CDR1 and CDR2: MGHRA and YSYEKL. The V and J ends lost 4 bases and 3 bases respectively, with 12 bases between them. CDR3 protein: CASSLGMGEETQYF. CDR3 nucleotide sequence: TGCGCCAGCAGCCTCGGGATGGGGGAAGAGACCCAGTACTTC.

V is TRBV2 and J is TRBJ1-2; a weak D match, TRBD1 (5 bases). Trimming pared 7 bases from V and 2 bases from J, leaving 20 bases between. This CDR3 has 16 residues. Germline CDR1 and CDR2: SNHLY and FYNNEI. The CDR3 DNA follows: TGTGCCAGCACAAACGGGGCTGACATAGCAAACTATGGCTACACCTTC. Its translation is CASTNGADIANYGYTF.

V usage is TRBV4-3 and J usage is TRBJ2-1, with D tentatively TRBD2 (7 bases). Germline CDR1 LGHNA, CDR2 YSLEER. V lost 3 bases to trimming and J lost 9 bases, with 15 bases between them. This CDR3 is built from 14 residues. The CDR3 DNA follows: TGCGCCAGCAGCCATCCCGAGAGGGGGGGTGAGCAGTTCTTC. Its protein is CASSHPERGGEQFF.

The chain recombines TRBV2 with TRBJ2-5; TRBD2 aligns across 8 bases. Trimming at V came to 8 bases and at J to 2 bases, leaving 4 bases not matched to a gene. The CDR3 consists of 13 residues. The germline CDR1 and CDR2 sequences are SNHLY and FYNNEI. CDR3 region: CASVTSEQETQYF. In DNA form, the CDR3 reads TGTGCCAGCGTGACTAGCGAGCAAGAGACCCAGTACTTC. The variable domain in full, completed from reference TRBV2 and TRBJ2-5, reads EPEVTQTPSHQVTQMGQEVILRCVPISNHLYFYWYRQILGQKVEFLVSFYNNEISEKSEIFDDQFSVERPDGSNFTLKIRSTKLEDSAMYFCASVTSEQETQYFGPGTRLLVL.

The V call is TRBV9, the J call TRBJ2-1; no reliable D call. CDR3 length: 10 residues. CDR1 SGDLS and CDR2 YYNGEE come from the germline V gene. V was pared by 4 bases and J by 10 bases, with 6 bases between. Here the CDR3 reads CASSPPEQFF. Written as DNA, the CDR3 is TGTGCCAGCAGCCCCCCGGAGCAGTTCTTC.